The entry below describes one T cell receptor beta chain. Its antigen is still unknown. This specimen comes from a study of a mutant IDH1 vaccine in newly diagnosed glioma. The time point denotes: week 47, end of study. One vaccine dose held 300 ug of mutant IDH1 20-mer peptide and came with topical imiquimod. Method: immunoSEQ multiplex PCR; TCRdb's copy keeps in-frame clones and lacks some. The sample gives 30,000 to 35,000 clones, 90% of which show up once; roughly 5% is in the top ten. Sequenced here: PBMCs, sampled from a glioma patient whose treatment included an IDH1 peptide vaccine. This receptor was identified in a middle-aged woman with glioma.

CDR3 amino acids: CASSPTGSGSYEQYF. The CDR3 DNA follows: TGTGCCAGCAGCCCCACAGGGTCGGGCTCCTACGAGCAGTACTTC. This chain joins TRBV13 and TRBJ2-7; possible D gene TRBD1, 6 bases. The CDR3 runs 15 residues. CDR1 is PRHDT and CDR2 is FYEKMQ in the germline V gene (reference sequence). Deletions cut 5 bases from V and 0 bases from J, with 14 bases between.